One sample yielded the 27 T cell receptor beta chains listed below, sequenced in a study of spatial heterogeneity in lung cancer. MiXCR, run by TCRdb on the 5' RACE reads, gives a single entry per CDR3 protein. The table has 100,000 to 120,000 distinct CDR3 sequences, 10% to 14% seen once. Time point defined: blood at routine non-recurrence follow-up after resection. Sequenced here: PBMCs, sampled at follow-up. The source is a female donor with early-stage non-small cell lung cancer.

There are a few counts of this clonotype. The chain joins TRBV20-1 to TRBJ2-7; 11 nucleotides line up with TRBD2. V was pared by 0 bases and J by 2 bases, with 9 bases of the junction left unmatched. Looked up from germline, CDR1 is DFQATT and CDR2 is SNEGSKA (reference sequence). The length of the CDR3 is 17 residues. Here the CDR3 reads CSARDGLAGGRAYEQYF. The CDR3 DNA is TGCAGTGCTAGAGATGGCCTAGCGGGGGGACGGGCCTACGAGCAGTACTTC.

In its sample, this clonotype was seen a few times. V gene TRBV7-8 combines with J gene TRBJ2-7; 12 nucleotides line up with TRBD2. V trimming: 0 bases; J trimming: 6 bases; junction bases outside the gene matches: 0. Looked up from germline, CDR1 is SGHVS and CDR2 is FQNEAQ. This CDR3 has 14 residues. As DNA, the CDR3 is TGTGCCAGCAGCTTAGCACTAGCGGGGGGCGAGCAGTACTTC. It yields the protein CASSLALAGGEQYF.

The table lists this clonotype with many counts. This rearrangement joins TRBV29-1 to TRBJ1-2; D unresolved. The CDR3 length is 14 residues. V lost 6 bases and J lost 2, with 16 bases in between. Per germline, CDR1 SQVTM and CDR2 ANQGSEA. The CDR3 protein is CSVAWWTENYGYTF. The CDR3 nucleotides are TGCAGCGTCGCTTGGTGGACGGAAAACTATGGCTACACCTTC. The full variable domain, with the rest looked up from reference TRBV29-1 and TRBJ1-2, is SAVISQKPSRDICQRGTSLTIQCQVDSQVTMMFWYRQQPGQSLTLIATANQGSEATYESGFVIDKFPISRPNLTFSTLTVSNMSPEDSSIYLCSVAWWTENYGYTFGSGTRLTVV.

About this clonotype: This may be a read error, as it is one base from a much larger clone. The chain employs TRBV28 and TRBJ2-3; TRBD1 agrees at 7 bases. CDR1 and CDR2 (germline): MDHEN, SYDVKM. The length of the CDR3 is 14 residues. The V and J ends lost 5 bases and 4 bases, in that order; junction bases with no gene match: 6. The CDR3 bases are TGTGCCAGCAGTATCGGACAGGATCCAGATACGCAGTATTTT. It is translated as CASSIGQDPDTQYF. The variable domain in full, with the rest retrieved from reference TRBV28 and TRBJ2-3, is DVKVTQSSRYLVKRTGEKVFLECVQDMDHENMFWYRQDPGLGLRLIYFSYDVKMKEKGDIPEGYSVSREKKERFSLILESASTNQTSMYLCASSIGQDPDTQYFGPGTRLTVL.

This clonotype was observed at least ten times. The V and J genes are TRBV6-6 and TRBJ1-4; D is unresolved. Germline CDR1 reads MNHNY; CDR2 reads SVGAGI (reference sequence). Trimming stripped 2 bases from V and 3 bases from J, with 10 bases between. The CDR3 spans 15 residues. The CDR3 protein is CASSYREAANEKLFF. CDR3 in DNA: TGTGCCAGCAGTTACCGAGAGGCAGCTAATGAAAAACTGTTTTTT.

This clonotype was detected ten times or more. The chain recombines TRBV5-1 with TRBJ1-1; D is uncertain. This CDR3 spans 13 amino acids. Trimming stripped 1 base from V and 2 bases from J, with 6 bases between. The germline gives CDR1 SGHRS, CDR2 YFSETQ. Here the CDR3 DNA reads TGCGCCAGCAGCTTGAATCGTAACACTGAAGCTTTCTTT. Protein product: CASSLNRNTEAFF.

This rearrangement joins TRBV5-5 to TRBJ2-1; a possible D gene is TRBD2 (6 bases). V dropped 1 base and J dropped 0 bases, with 8 bases sitting between them. Germline CDR1 is SGHKS and CDR2 is YYEKEE (reference sequence). The CDR3 covers 15 residues. The CDR3 nucleotides read TGTGCCAGCAGCTTGCAGACTAGCTCCTACAATGAGCAGTTCTTC. It codes for CASSLQTSSYNEQFF.

This clonotype was observed at least ten times. The chain joins TRBV20-1 to TRBJ2-1; 7 nucleotides align to TRBD1. J lost 2 bases, V lost 2 bases, and 21 bases had no gene match. The CDR3 has 20 residues. CDR1 is DFQATT and CDR2 is SNEGSKA in the germline V gene (reference sequence). The CDR3 is CSARSNRRNRGRLTYNEQFF. CDR3 DNA sequence: TGCAGTGCTAGATCAAATAGGAGGAACAGGGGAAGACTTACCTACAATGAGCAGTTCTTC.

At least ten counts were recorded for this clonotype. This sequence joins TRBV10-3 and TRBJ2-1; no definite D call. The CDR3 sequence is 12 residues long. Trimming stripped 0 bases from V and 9 bases from J, with 6 bases between. CDR1 is ENHRY and CDR2 is SYGVKD in the germline V gene. The CDR3 sequence is CAISESRGEQFF. The CDR3 bases are TGTGCCATCAGTGAGTCTAGAGGTGAGCAGTTCTTC.

CDR3 residues: CATSRELARGDTQYF. DNA for the CDR3: TGTGCCACCAGCAGAGAGCTAGCGAGAGGGGATACGCAGTATTTT. The chain combines TRBV15 with TRBJ2-3; tentative D call: TRBD2 (6 bases). CDR1 LNHNV and CDR2 YYDKDF come from the germline V gene (reference sequence). V lost 0 bases and J lost 6, with 13 bases in between. CDR3 size: 15 residues.

This clonotype came up many times. The rearrangement links TRBV19 to TRBJ2-3, with 8 bases aligning to TRBD2. V dropped 3 bases and J dropped 5; count of bases not matched to a gene: 7. Germline CDR1 is LNHDA and CDR2 is SQIVND (reference sequence). There are 15 residues in the CDR3. CDR3 DNA: TGTGCCAGTAGTATCCCACTAGCGGCTCAAGATACGCAGTATTTT. Its protein is CASSIPLAAQDTQYF.

In its sample, this clonotype was seen a few times. V and J are TRBV28 and TRBJ2-7; 13 bases agree with TRBD2. Trimming took 10 bases from V and 0 from J; bases not matched to a gene: 9. The CDR3 length is 16 residues. Germline V CDR1 and CDR2: MDHEN, SYDVKM. Written as DNA, the CDR3 is TGTGCCAAAAGGACTAGCGGGAGTAAGGACTCCTACGAGCAGTACGTC. It specifies CAKRTSGSKDSYEQYV.

This clonotype was observed a handful of times. The chain has TRBV18 and TRBJ2-1, with TRBD1 identical over 10 bases. Germline trimming cut 2 bases from V and 7 bases from J; bases unmatched to any gene: 11. Germline CDR1 reads KGHSH; CDR2 reads LQKENI. This CDR3 comprises 17 residues. In DNA form, the CDR3 reads TGTGCCAGCTCACCAGATCAGGGGGACAGGGGTTTGAATGAGCAGTTCTTC. Translated, it gives CASSPDQGDRGLNEQFF.

The sample holds a few counts of this clonotype. The genes are TRBV6-6 and TRBJ1-2; 8 nucleotides match TRBD1. Germline CDR1 and CDR2: MNHNY and SVGAGI (reference sequence). This CDR3 spans 19 amino acids. Trimming cost V 7 bases and J 1 base; bases outside gene matches: 20. This CDR3 is CASKETAGTGMGSNYGYTF. CDR3 bases: TGTGCCAGCAAGGAGACCGCCGGGACAGGCATGGGTAGTAACTATGGCTACACCTTC.

This clonotype was recorded a few times. The V call is TRBV20-1, the J call TRBJ1-1; 10 nucleotides agree with TRBD1. The CDR3 is 14 residues long. The J segment lost 4 bases and the V segment lost 2 bases, leaving 4 bases of the junction unmatched. CDR1 and CDR2 (germline): DFQATT, SNEGSKA (reference sequence). CDR3 loop: CSARRQGASTEAFF. The DNA for the CDR3 is TGCAGTGCTAGAAGACAGGGGGCCAGCACTGAAGCTTTCTTT.

There are many counts of this clonotype. This sequence joins TRBV27 and TRBJ1-5; D gene unclear. The V end was cut by 5 bases, the J end by 6 bases, with 11 bases between. Germline-derived CDR1 and CDR2 are MNHEY and SMNVEV (reference sequence). This CDR3 has 13 amino acids. CDR3 loop: CASSLNKGQPQHF. CDR3 coding DNA: TGTGCCAGCAGTCTAAACAAGGGTCAGCCCCAGCATTTT.

This chain joins TRBV25-1 and TRBJ2-1, with TRBD1 matching over 10 bases. Per the germline V gene, CDR1 is MGHDK and CDR2 is SYGVNS. The CDR3 consists of 14 residues. V was pared by 8 bases and J by 7 bases, with 8 bases of the junction left unmatched. DNA of the CDR3: TGTGCCAGCCGGGACAGGGGCGGACGGAATGAGCAGTTCTTC. This translates into CASRDRGGRNEQFF. The full variable domain, rest sourced from reference TRBV25-1 and TRBJ2-1, is EADIYQTPRYLVIGTGKKITLECSQTMGHDKMYWYQQDPGMELHLIHYSYGVNSTEKGDLSSESTVSRIRTEHFPLTLESARPSHTSQYLCASRDRGGRNEQFFGPGTRLTVL.

V gene TRBV7-9 combines with J gene TRBJ1-5, with 8 nucleotides matching TRBD1. The CDR3 contains 12 residues. The J segment lost 6 bases and the V segment lost 5 bases, leaving 0 bases of the junction unmatched. Germline V CDR1 and CDR2: SEHNR, FQNEAQ (reference sequence). Here the CDR3 reads CASSQGAQPQHF. For the CDR3, the DNA is TGTGCCAGCAGCCAGGGGGCTCAGCCCCAGCATTTT.

A single count supports this clonotype. V gene TRBV2 combines with J gene TRBJ1-2; D call uncertain. The CDR3 sequence is 13 residues long. Trimming removed 2 bases at V and 8 bases at J, with 12 bases between. CDR1 and CDR2 from the germline V gene are SNHLY and FYNNEI. Here the CDR3 reads CASSEFGAGGYTF. The CDR3 coding sequence is TGTGCCAGCAGTGAATTCGGTGCGGGAGGCTACACCTTC.

This clonotype was seen ten or more times. The CDR3 DNA follows: TGTGCCAGCAGGACCGCGGCGGCCGGCACAGATACGCAGTATTTT. Translated: CASRTAAAGTDTQYF. The genes are TRBV6-5 and TRBJ2-3; D is undetermined. Germline V gene lookup returns CDR1 MNHEY and CDR2 SVGAGI. V was cut by 6 bases and J by 1 base, with 14 bases left in between. The CDR3 contains 15 residues.

V is TRBV29-1 and J is TRBJ1-2; D is perhaps TRBD1 (5 bases). The ends were cut back, 4 bases at V and 5 bases at J, with 17 bases in the middle. This CDR3 region has 14 residues. Germline lookup yields CDR1 SQVTM and CDR2 ANQGSEA. The CDR3 is CSVGPGTKAYGYTF. The CDR3, as DNA: TGCAGCGTTGGTCCTGGGACCAAGGCGTATGGCTACACCTTC.

At least ten counts were recorded for this clonotype. This chain joins TRBV12-3 or TRBV12-4 and TRBJ2-1; TRBD1 matches at 9 bases. The CDR3 runs to 15 residues. V shed 6 bases, J shed 0 bases, and the junction held 3 bases outside the gene matches. The CDR3 protein is CASRLQGASYNEQFF. Here the CDR3 DNA reads TGTGCCAGCAGGTTACAGGGGGCCTCCTACAATGAGCAGTTCTTC.

This clonotype appeared many times. In nucleotides, the CDR3 is TGTGCCACCAGTGAGGACAGGTGGAGCTCCTACAATGAGCAGTTCTTC. Its protein is CATSEDRWSSYNEQFF. This chain uses TRBV24-1 with TRBJ2-1, with TRBD1 identical over 7 bases. The germline CDR1 and CDR2 sequences are KGHDR and SFDVKD. V trimming: 4 bases; J trimming: 0 bases; junction bases outside the gene matches: 5. The CDR3 is 16 residues long.

In this sample, this clonotype turned up many times. This chain uses TRBV6-4 with TRBJ2-1; tentative D call: TRBD2 (6 bases). V lost 6 bases, J lost 1 base, and 13 bases lay in between. The CDR3 is made up of 15 amino acids. Germline values: CDR1 MRHNA, CDR2 SNTAGT. DNA of the CDR3: TGTGCCAGCAGAGTAGCGGATGAGTCCTACAATGAGCAGTTCTTC. Protein sequence: CASRVADESYNEQFF.

The chain recombines TRBV6-1 with TRBJ1-6; D unresolved. The CDR3 consists of 15 residues. In germline, CDR1 is MNHNS, CDR2 SASEGT. Trimming removed 7 bases at V and 7 bases at J, with 17 bases between. CDR3 residues: CASIFNGRRNSPLHF. Written as DNA, the CDR3 is TGTGCCAGCATTTTCAACGGACGCAGGAATTCACCCCTCCACTTT.

This clonotype was seen repeatedly, ten times or more. The chain is built from TRBV28 and TRBJ1-2; no firm D call. This CDR3 spans 12 amino acids. CDR1 is MDHEN and CDR2 is SYDVKM in the germline V gene. Deletions cut 3 bases from V and 7 bases from J, with 9 bases between. The CDR3 DNA is TGTGCCAGCAGTTTTGGGCGTCGTGGCTACACCTTC. Protein product: CASSFGRRGYTF.

The chain recombines TRBV5-6 with TRBJ2-3; D is unresolved. This CDR3 has 14 residues. Germline V gene data show CDR1 as SGHDT and CDR2 as YYEEEE. The ends were cut back, 0 bases at V and 0 bases at J, with 5 bases in the middle. The CDR3 here is CASSLAPSTDTQYF. CDR3 DNA sequence: TGTGCCAGCAGCTTGGCTCCGAGCACAGATACGCAGTATTTT.